The rows below give T cell receptor beta chains drawn from one sample of a study of cytomegalovirus exposure and HLA in healthy donors. Libraries were prepared by immunoSEQ multiplex PCR; TCRdb keeps only in-frame clonotypes and omits some of them. The sample lists over 120,000 clones, 70% occurring once. The sequencing sample was made of PBMCs. All receptors come from a woman aged 60 to 75 in good health and CMV-seropositive. CDR3s include the opening cysteine and the closing phenylalanine or tryptophan. Fields, in order: CDR3 DNA, CDR3 protein, clone size, CDR3 length, V gene, J gene, D gene. The D gene is left open where the match is weak. Clone size is shown for a subset of rows, as once, few, many or a class of expanded clone.

TGTGCCAGCAGTTTAATTGGGGAGGGAAAAAACTCCTACGAGCAGTACTTC,CASSLIGEGKNSYEQYF,.,17,TRBV27,TRBJ2-7,TRBD2
TGTGCCAGCAGTGAAGGGGCAGGGAACTATGGCTACACCTTC,CASSEGAGNYGYTF,few,14,TRBV2,TRBJ1-2,.
TGTGCCAGTAAACGACCGGGACTAGCGGGAGTTGCAGATACGCAGTATTTT,CASKRPGLAGVADTQYF,few,17,TRBV27,TRBJ2-3,TRBD2
TGTGCCAGCAGCGGTTCCAGCACAGATACGCAGTATTTT,CASSGSSTDTQYF,.,13,TRBV6-5,TRBJ2-3,.
TGTGCCAGCTCCCCTAGCGGGAGGACGAACACCGGGGAGCTGTTTTTT,CASSPSGRTNTGELFF,.,16,TRBV28,TRBJ2-2,TRBD2
TGTGCCAGCAGCCAACTGACAGGGGTAGACACTGAAGCTTTCTTT,CASSQLTGVDTEAFF,.,15,TRBV5-6,TRBJ1-1,TRBD1
TGTGCCAGCAGCTCAGGGGGCCGGGAAGCTTTCTTT,CASSSGGREAFF,.,12,TRBV27,TRBJ1-1,TRBD1
TGTGCCAGCAGTTCCAGGGGCTACGAGCAGTACTTC,CASSSRGYEQYF,.,12,TRBV6-5,TRBJ2-7,.
TGTGCCACCACGTTTAGAGGGAGGAATGAAAAACTGTTTTTT,CATTFRGRNEKLFF,.,14,TRBV28,TRBJ1-4,.
TGTGCCAGCAGTGTGGGACAGGGGAACTATGGCTACACCTTC,CASSVGQGNYGYTF,.,14,TRBV27,TRBJ1-2,TRBD1
TGTGCCAGCGAACAGGGGACGAGTTCACCCCTCCACTTT,CASEQGTSSPLHF,.,13,TRBV2,TRBJ1-6,TRBD1
TGTGCCAGCAGCGTAGCGCCGGCTAACTATGGCTACACCTTC,CASSVAPANYGYTF,once,14,TRBV9,TRBJ1-2,.
TGTGCCAGCTCACGGGACAGTCTCTATGGCTACACCTTC,CASSRDSLYGYTF,few,13,TRBV18,TRBJ1-2,TRBD1
TGTGCCAGCAGTTTATGGGACAGGGGGCGTACTGAAGCTTTCTTT,CASSLWDRGRTEAFF,.,15,TRBV28,TRBJ1-1,TRBD1
TGTGCCAGCAGCTTGGCAGGGGGTGGCTACACCTTC,CASSLAGGGYTF,few,12,TRBV5-6,TRBJ1-2,TRBD1
TGTGCCAGCAGTCCAATTAGCGGGAGGACAGATACGCAGTATTTT,CASSPISGRTDTQYF,few,15,TRBV27,TRBJ2-3,TRBD2
TGCGCCAGCAGTAAGGACAGGACTAACTATGGCTACACCTTC,CASSKDRTNYGYTF,.,14,TRBV10-1,TRBJ1-2,TRBD1
TGTGCCAGCAGCAAAGAAGGTCAGGTGAAAGCTTTCTTT,CASSKEGQVKAFF,.,13,TRBV6-1,TRBJ1-1,.
TGTGCCGGTAGCGGGGCGAACACCGGGGAGCTGTTTTTT,CAGSGANTGELFF,once,13,TRBV2,TRBJ2-2,TRBD2
TGTGCCAGCAGTAAAGCAGGGGGACCCTACGAGCAGTACTTC,CASSKAGGPYEQYF,few,14,TRBV7-8,TRBJ2-7,TRBD1
TGTGCCTGGAGTGGTGGGAGGAATGAAAAACTGTTTTTT,CAWSGGRNEKLFF,.,13,TRBV30,TRBJ1-4,.
TGTGCCAGCAGCTTTTCTAATATGAACACTGAAGCTTTCTTT,CASSFSNMNTEAFF,.,14,TRBV7-2,TRBJ1-1,.
TGCAGTGCCATGGACAGGGTTACGCAGTATTTT,CSAMDRVTQYF,.,11,TRBV20-1,TRBJ2-3,TRBD1
TGTGCCAGCAGCAGCGGGACTAGCGGTTACACAGATACGCAGTATTTT,CASSSGTSGYTDTQYF,.,16,TRBV11-1,TRBJ2-3,TRBD2
TGTGCCAGCAGCTTTACTAGCGGCAATGAGCAGTTCTTC,CASSFTSGNEQFF,.,13,TRBV7-9,TRBJ2-1,TRBD2
TGTGCCAGCAGCTCTCAGGGCTTCACTGAAGCTTTCTTT,CASSSQGFTEAFF,.,13,TRBV14,TRBJ1-1,.
TGCGCCAGCAGCTCATTATTAAACAGGGTCGATGGGTACTTC,CASSSLLNRVDGYF,.,14,TRBV5-1,TRBJ2-4,.
TGCGCCAGCAGCTTGGGTCCCGGGACTAGCGATGAGCAGTTCTTC,CASSLGPGTSDEQFF,.,15,TRBV5-1,TRBJ2-1,TRBD2
TGCGCCAGCAGCCTGATACCGAGCTCCTACAATGAGCAGTTCTTC,CASSLIPSSYNEQFF,.,15,TRBV5-1,TRBJ2-1,.
TGCAGCGTTGTGCGGCGGGAGGGCTACAATGAGCAGTTCTTC,CSVVRREGYNEQFF,.,14,TRBV29-1,TRBJ2-1,TRBD2
TGTGCCAGCAGCCAAGGGCTAGCTGCAATGTTTTTT,CASSQGLAAMFF,few,12,TRBV14,TRBJ2-2,.
TGTGCCAGCAGTTTGGGACAGACATTTGCAACTAATGAAAAACTGTTTTTT,CASSLGQTFATNEKLFF,once,17,TRBV28,TRBJ1-4,TRBD1
TGCGCCAGCAGTTTGACAGGAGAAAACACTGAAGCTTTCTTT,CASSLTGENTEAFF,.,14,TRBV5-1,TRBJ1-1,.
TGTGCCAGCAGTTTAACTCCCTCCGAGCAGTACTTC,CASSLTPSEQYF,.,12,TRBV28,TRBJ2-7,.
TGTGCCAGCAGCCAGTCAGGGGCGCAGTATTTT,CASSQSGAQYF,.,11,TRBV5-4,TRBJ2-3,.
TGTGCCATTAGCGGGAGGGTGAATGAGCAGTTCTTC,CAISGRVNEQFF,.,12,TRBV10-3,TRBJ2-1,TRBD2
TGTGCCAGCAGCAACTCCGGGGGGGCGAACAATCAGCCCCAGCATTTT,CASSNSGGANNQPQHF,few,16,TRBV28,TRBJ1-5,.
TGTGCCAGTAGATCGGGGTTCTACGAGCAGTACTTC,CASRSGFYEQYF,few,12,TRBV19,TRBJ2-7,.
TGTGCCAGCAGGGCACAGGGGGCTGGAAACACCATATATTTT,CASRAQGAGNTIYF,.,14,TRBV9,TRBJ1-3,TRBD1
TGCAGCATTCTTCCGGGGGGTGTTGAAAAACTGTTTTTT,CSILPGGVEKLFF,.,13,TRBV29-1,TRBJ1-4,.